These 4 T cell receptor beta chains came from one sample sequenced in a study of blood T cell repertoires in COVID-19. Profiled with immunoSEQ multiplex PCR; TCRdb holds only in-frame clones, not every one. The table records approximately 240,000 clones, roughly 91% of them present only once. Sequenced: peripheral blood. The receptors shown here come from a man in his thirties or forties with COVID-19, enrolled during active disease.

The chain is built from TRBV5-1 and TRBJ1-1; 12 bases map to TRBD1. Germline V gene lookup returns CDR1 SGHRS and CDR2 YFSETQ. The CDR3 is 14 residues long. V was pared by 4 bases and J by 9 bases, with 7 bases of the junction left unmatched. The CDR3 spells CASSAGTGGYKAFF. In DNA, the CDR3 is TGCGCCAGCAGCGCGGGGACAGGGGGCTATAAAGCTTTCTTT.

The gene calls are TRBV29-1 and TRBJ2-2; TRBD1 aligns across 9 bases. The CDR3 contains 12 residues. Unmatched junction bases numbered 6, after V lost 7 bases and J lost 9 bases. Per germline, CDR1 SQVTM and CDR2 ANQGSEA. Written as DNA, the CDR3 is TGCAGCGCCGGGACAGGGCGAAGGGAGCTGTTTTTT. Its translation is CSAGTGRRELFF.

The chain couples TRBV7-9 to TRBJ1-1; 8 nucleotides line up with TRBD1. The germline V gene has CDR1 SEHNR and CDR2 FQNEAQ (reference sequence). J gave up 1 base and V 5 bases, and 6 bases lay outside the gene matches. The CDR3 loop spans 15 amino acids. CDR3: CASSPTGTGNTEAFF. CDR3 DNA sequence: TGTGCCAGCAGCCCCACCGGGACAGGGAACACTGAAGCTTTCTTT.

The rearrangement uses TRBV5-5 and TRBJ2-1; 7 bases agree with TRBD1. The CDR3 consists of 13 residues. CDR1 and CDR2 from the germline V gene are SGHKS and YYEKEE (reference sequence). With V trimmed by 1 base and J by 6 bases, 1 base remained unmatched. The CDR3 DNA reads TGTGCCAGCAGCTTGACAGGGGTCAATGAGCAGTTCTTC. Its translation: CASSLTGVNEQFF.